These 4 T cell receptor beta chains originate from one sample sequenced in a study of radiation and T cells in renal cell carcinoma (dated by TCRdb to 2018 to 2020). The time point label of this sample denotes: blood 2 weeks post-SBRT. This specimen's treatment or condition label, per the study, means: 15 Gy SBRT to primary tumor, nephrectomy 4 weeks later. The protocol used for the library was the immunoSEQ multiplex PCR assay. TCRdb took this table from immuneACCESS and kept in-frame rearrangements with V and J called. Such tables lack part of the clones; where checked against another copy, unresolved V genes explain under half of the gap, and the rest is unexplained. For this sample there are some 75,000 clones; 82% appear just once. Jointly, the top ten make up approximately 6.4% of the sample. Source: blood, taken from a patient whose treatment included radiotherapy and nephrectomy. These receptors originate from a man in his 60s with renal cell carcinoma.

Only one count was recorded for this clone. DNA for the CDR3: TGCGCCAGCAGCTTGGAAGCGGGGAAGTCGACAGATACGCAGTATTTT. Amino acids: CASSLEAGKSTDTQYF. The V and J genes are TRBV5-1 and TRBJ2-3; TRBD2 matches 7 bases. V shed 0 bases and J 3 bases; nucleotides not matched to a gene: 7. The CDR3 consists of 16 residues. Germline lookup yields CDR1 SGHRS and CDR2 YFSETQ.

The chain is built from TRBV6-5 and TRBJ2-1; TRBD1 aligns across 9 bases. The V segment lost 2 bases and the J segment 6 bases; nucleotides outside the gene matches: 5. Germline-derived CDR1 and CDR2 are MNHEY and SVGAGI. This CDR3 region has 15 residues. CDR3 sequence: CASSYTDRGGNEQFF. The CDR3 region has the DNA TGTGCCAGCAGTTACACCGACAGGGGGGGCAATGAGCAGTTCTTC.

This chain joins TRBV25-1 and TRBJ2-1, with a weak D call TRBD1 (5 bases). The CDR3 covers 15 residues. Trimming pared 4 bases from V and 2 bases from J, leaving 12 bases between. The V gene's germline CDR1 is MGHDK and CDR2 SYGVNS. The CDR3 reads CASSADDSPYNEQFF. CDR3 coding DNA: TGTGCCAGCAGTGCAGACGACAGCCCCTACAATGAGCAGTTCTTC.

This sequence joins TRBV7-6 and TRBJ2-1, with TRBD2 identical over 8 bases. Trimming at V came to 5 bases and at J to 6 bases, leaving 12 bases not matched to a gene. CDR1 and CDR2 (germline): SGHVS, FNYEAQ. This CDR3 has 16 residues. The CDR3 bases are TGTGCCAGCAGCCCAGGCAGCGGGAGCCCTTCCAATGAGCAGTTCTTC. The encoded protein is CASSPGSGSPSNEQFF.